This T cell receptor (beta chain) was recovered during a study of T cell clonotyping in hematopoietic cell transplantation. Generated by immunoSEQ multiplex PCR, the TCRdb table keeps only in-frame clones and is missing some. The sample contains several thousand clones, under 90% of which appear only once. In germline, CDR1 is GTSNPN, CDR2 SVGIG (reference sequence). Deletions cut 0 bases from V and 0 bases from J, with 4 bases between. The CDR3 sequence is 13 residues long. Study-level results: After transplant, recipient diversity fell while pathologically expanded clonotypes grew through day 180.

Worth noting for this clone: Its antigen is currently unknown.

This specimen consisted of peripheral blood mononuclear cells, obtained 100 days after allogeneic stem cell transplant. The TCR comes from a male patient aged 70 to 80 who had an allogeneic stem cell transplant from an unrelated donor, so T cells may come from the graft donor. Some clones in this sample may be carry-over from other donors' samples. The rearrangement links TRBV30 to TRBJ2-3; D gene unclear. The CDR3 loop reads CAWSVGSTDTQYF. CDR3 coding DNA: TGTGCCTGGAGTGTGGGGAGCACAGATACGCAGTATTTT.